The rows below give T cell receptor beta chains drawn from one sample of a study of cytomegalovirus exposure and HLA in healthy donors. The table came from immunoSEQ multiplex PCR; TCRdb's copy has only in-frame clones and leaves some out. The sample lists about 130,000 clones, approximately 95% occurring once. What was sequenced was PBMCs. These receptors were obtained from a man aged 18-30 years in good health and CMV-seronegative. The CDR3 runs from the conserved cysteine through the conserved F or W. Each record gives: D gene, J gene, V gene, clone size, CDR3 protein, CDR3 DNA. A D gene is named only where the DNA matches it firmly. Clone size is stated in some rows and not others, as once, few, many or a class when expanded.

d_call: TRBD1; j_call: TRBJ1-2; v_call: TRBV4-1; clone_size: few; cdr3_aa: CASSQPTGLYGYTF; cdr3_nt: TGCGCCAGCAGCCAACCGACAGGGCTGTATGGCTACACCTTC
d_call: TRBD1; j_call: TRBJ1-2; v_call: TRBV7-9; clone_size: -; cdr3_aa: CASGPGTGPYGYTF; cdr3_nt: TGTGCCAGCGGACCGGGGACAGGCCCCTATGGCTACACCTTC
d_call: TRBD1; j_call: TRBJ1-5; v_call: TRBV27; clone_size: -; cdr3_aa: CASRHRGSGQPQHF; cdr3_nt: TGTGCCAGCAGGCACAGGGGATCAGGTCAGCCCCAGCATTTT
d_call: -; j_call: TRBJ1-5; v_call: TRBV27; clone_size: once; cdr3_aa: CASGPQGRGDQPQHF; cdr3_nt: TGTGCCAGCGGACCCCAGGGCCGCGGGGATCAGCCCCAGCATTTT
d_call: TRBD1; j_call: TRBJ1-2; v_call: TRBV19; clone_size: -; cdr3_aa: CASSPDWTGTDYGYTF; cdr3_nt: TGTGCCAGTAGTCCCGACTGGACAGGGACGGACTATGGCTACACCTTC
d_call: TRBD2; j_call: TRBJ2-1; v_call: TRBV6-1; clone_size: -; cdr3_aa: CASSDLAGGPQNEQFF; cdr3_nt: TGTGCCAGCAGTGACCTAGCGGGAGGGCCGCAGAATGAGCAGTTCTTC
d_call: -; j_call: TRBJ2-5; v_call: TRBV5-1; clone_size: -; cdr3_aa: CASSLVVGASETQYF; cdr3_nt: TGCGCCAGCAGCTTGGTTGTGGGAGCTAGTGAGACCCAGTACTTC
d_call: -; j_call: TRBJ2-1; v_call: TRBV5-1; clone_size: -; cdr3_aa: CASSFGGDNEQFF; cdr3_nt: TGCGCCAGCAGCTTCGGAGGTGACAATGAGCAGTTCTTC
d_call: TRBD2; j_call: TRBJ2-3; v_call: TRBV4-3; clone_size: -; cdr3_aa: CASSQGREYWADTQYF; cdr3_nt: TGCGCCAGCAGCCAAGGGCGGGAGTATTGGGCAGATACGCAGTATTTT
d_call: -; j_call: TRBJ1-1; v_call: TRBV30; clone_size: -; cdr3_aa: CAWSDDRTVMNTEAFF; cdr3_nt: TGTGCCTGGAGTGATGACAGGACTGTAATGAACACTGAAGCTTTCTTT
d_call: TRBD2; j_call: TRBJ2-1; v_call: TRBV14; clone_size: few; cdr3_aa: CASSPRTSRFGGEQFF; cdr3_nt: TGTGCCAGCAGCCCCCGGACTAGCCGGTTCGGGGGGGAGCAGTTCTTC
d_call: -; j_call: TRBJ1-1; v_call: TRBV15; clone_size: -; cdr3_aa: CATSRDRGGNTEAFF; cdr3_nt: TGTGCCACCAGCAGAGATAGGGGTGGGAACACTGAAGCTTTCTTT
d_call: -; j_call: TRBJ2-7; v_call: TRBV14; clone_size: -; cdr3_aa: CASSQGSGYEQYF; cdr3_nt: TGTGCCAGCAGCCAAGGTTCGGGCTACGAGCAGTACTTC
d_call: TRBD1; j_call: TRBJ2-2; v_call: TRBV5-1; clone_size: -; cdr3_aa: CASSLILQGAGGELFF; cdr3_nt: TGCGCCAGCAGCCTTATCTTACAGGGGGCCGGCGGGGAGCTGTTTTTT
d_call: TRBD2; j_call: TRBJ2-1; v_call: TRBV7-8; clone_size: -; cdr3_aa: CASSLVGRDEQFF; cdr3_nt: TGTGCCAGCAGCTTAGTAGGGAGGGATGAGCAGTTCTTC
d_call: TRBD1; j_call: TRBJ1-1; v_call: TRBV6-1; clone_size: -; cdr3_aa: CASSPGQVGTEAFF; cdr3_nt: TGTGCCAGCAGTCCGGGACAGGTCGGCACTGAAGCTTTCTTT
d_call: -; j_call: TRBJ2-7; v_call: TRBV5-1; clone_size: -; cdr3_aa: CASSLGELATTYEQYF; cdr3_nt: TGCGCCAGCAGCTTGGGAGAACTAGCCACAACCTACGAGCAGTACTTC
d_call: TRBD2; j_call: TRBJ2-1; v_call: TRBV6-5; clone_size: once; cdr3_aa: CASSYASGRGNEQFF; cdr3_nt: TGTGCCAGCAGTTACGCCAGCGGGAGGGGCAATGAGCAGTTCTTC
d_call: -; j_call: TRBJ2-7; v_call: TRBV29-1; clone_size: -; cdr3_aa: CSVAGTPTYEQYF; cdr3_nt: TGCAGCGTTGCCGGGACACCAACCTACGAGCAGTACTTC
d_call: -; j_call: TRBJ2-7; v_call: TRBV11-3; clone_size: -; cdr3_aa: CASSLSGWSTTLAYEQYF; cdr3_nt: TGTGCCAGCAGCTTATCTGGGTGGTCGACTACTCTAGCCTACGAGCAGTACTTC